The T cell receptor (beta chain) under discussion was sequenced for a study of T cells after yellow fever vaccination. Overall study findings and caveats: Reappearance after the booster was seen for most primary-vaccination clones, at 95% to 98% CD4 and 88% CD8.

This clonotype came up a few times. The antigen is not known. CDR1 is LGHNA, CDR2 YSLEER, per germline. The CDR3 spans 15 residues. The V end was cut by 3 bases, the J end by 5 bases, with 14 bases between. TCRdb itself ran the 5' RACE reads through MiXCR, one entry per CDR3 protein. The sample lists approximately 150,000 distinct CDR3 sequences, about 6% occurring once. The receptor comes from a man in his late teens or twenties who received the YFV17D yellow fever vaccine. Sequencing was performed on CD4+ T cells sorted from PBMCs, taken on the day of the first yellow fever vaccination. The rearrangement joins TRBV4-3 to TRBJ2-1, with D possibly matching TRBD2 (5 bases). The CDR3 bases are TGCGCCAGCAGCCAGGATCCCGGACTGCACAATGAGCAGTTCTTC. Its protein product is CASSQDPGLHNEQFF.